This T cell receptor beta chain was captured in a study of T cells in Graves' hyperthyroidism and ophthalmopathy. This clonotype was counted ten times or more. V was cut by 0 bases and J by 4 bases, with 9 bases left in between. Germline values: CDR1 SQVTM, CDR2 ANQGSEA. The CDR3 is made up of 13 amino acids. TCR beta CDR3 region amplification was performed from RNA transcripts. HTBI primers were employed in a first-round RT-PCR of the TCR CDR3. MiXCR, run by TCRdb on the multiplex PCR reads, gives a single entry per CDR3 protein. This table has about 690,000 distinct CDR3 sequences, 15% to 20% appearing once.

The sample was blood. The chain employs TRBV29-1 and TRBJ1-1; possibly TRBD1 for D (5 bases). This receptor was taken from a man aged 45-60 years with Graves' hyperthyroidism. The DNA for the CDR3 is TGCAGCGTTGAAGATACCGGGGGCACTGAAGCTTTCTTT. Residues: CSVEDTGGTEAFF.